Following are 20 T cell receptor beta chains from one sample sequenced in a study of response to subunit inactivated influenza vaccine listed by TCRdb under 2018. The method behind the library was RT-PCR. TCRdb names Illumina HiSeq 2500 as the instrument used. Starting from the raw public reads, TCRdb applied fastp trimming at Q25, assembled clones with MiXCR and retained in-frame beta chains. Records with the same CDR3 protein are collapsed into one entry carrying the most frequent genes and DNA. The sample table shows over 650,000 distinct CDR3 sequences, and less than 20% are seen once. Jointly, the top ten make up roughly 11% of the sample. Source: PBMCs from blood, taken roughly 5 days after vaccination. The receptors here all came from a man in his forties or fifties who received an inactivated influenza vaccine. Donor details come from another sample of the same person, matched by shared clones.

There are many counts of this clonotype. The chain has TRBV13 and TRBJ2-3; TRBD2 agrees at 10 bases. V lost 7 bases and J lost 8; bases outside the gene matches: 9. Germline CDR1 reads PRHDT; CDR2 reads FYEKMQ (reference sequence). The CDR3 has 14 residues. The DNA for the CDR3 is TGTGCCAGCACCGGGACTAGCGAGGGAGTTACGCAGTATTTT. Translation: CASTGTSEGVTQYF.

The sample holds a few counts of this clonotype. This CDR3 reads CASSLFSGTQETQYF. The CDR3, as DNA: TGTGCCAGCAGTTTATTTTCAGGGACCCAAGAGACCCAGTACTTC. V gene TRBV27 combines with J gene TRBJ2-5, with D perhaps assigned TRBD1 or TRBD2 (5 bases each). This CDR3 is 15 amino acids long. Trimming removed 1 base at V and 1 base at J, with 10 bases between. CDR1 and CDR2 (germline): MNHEY, SMNVEV (reference sequence).

The chain couples TRBV5-1 to TRBJ1-1, with a possible D match to TRBD1 (6 bases). Germline CDR1 SGHRS, CDR2 YFSETQ. This CDR3 contains 14 residues. The V end was cut by 4 bases, the J end by 5 bases, with 15 bases between. The CDR3 region has the DNA TGCGCCAGCAGCCCGCAGGGGCGACGGACTGAAGCTTTCTTT. Residues: CASSPQGRRTEAFF.

V is TRBV6-1 and J is TRBJ1-5; D not resolved. Germline V gene lookup returns CDR1 MNHNS and CDR2 SASEGT. Trimming took off 6 bases at V and 0 bases at J, with 3 bases between the two ends. The CDR3 spans 12 residues. CDR3 residues: CASRGSNQPQHF. The CDR3, as DNA: TGTGCCAGCAGGGGTAGCAATCAGCCCCAGCATTTT.

V gene TRBV18 combines with J gene TRBJ1-1; 9 bases match TRBD1. Germline V gene data show CDR1 as KGHSH and CDR2 as LQKENI. Germline trimming cut 0 bases from V and 1 base from J; bases unmatched to any gene: 6. The CDR3 has 17 residues. The CDR3 reads CASSPPMDRGKNTEAFF. The CDR3 DNA reads as TGTGCCAGCTCACCACCGATGGACAGGGGTAAGAACACTGAAGCTTTCTTT.

This chain links TRBV29-1 with TRBJ2-3, with 9 bases identical to TRBD1. The CDR3 runs 15 residues. Germline V gene sequence: CDR1 SQVTM, CDR2 ANQGSEA. The ends lost 3 bases at V and 4 bases at J; junction bases unmatched: 8. CDR3 in amino acids: CSVDSGTGISDTQYF. CDR3 in DNA: TGCAGCGTTGATTCCGGGACAGGGATCTCAGATACGCAGTATTTT.

The chain has TRBV29-1 and TRBJ2-4; D might be TRBD2 (5 bases). From germline, CDR1 is SQVTM and CDR2 ANQGSEA. The CDR3 loop spans 12 amino acids. The ends were cut back, 6 bases at V and 5 bases at J, with 11 bases in the middle. The CDR3 DNA sequence: TGCAGCGTCGCCGGGAACGAAAACATTCAGTACTTC. Residues: CSVAGNENIQYF.

V gene TRBV7-2 combines with J gene TRBJ2-7, with D perhaps TRBD2 (6 bases). Between the trimmed V and J ends, which lost 1 base and 3 bases, there was a span of 13 bases. Germline V CDR1 and CDR2: SGHTA, FQGNSA. The CDR3 contains 15 residues. The CDR3 here is CASSLVGLGDYEQYF. CDR3 nucleotides: TGTGCCAGCAGCTTAGTGGGACTGGGGGACTACGAGCAGTACTTC.

The chain uses TRBV10-3 and TRBJ1-5; the D gene is possibly TRBD1 (6 bases). Germline V lookup: CDR1 ENHRY, CDR2 SYGVKD. V lost 0 bases and J 5 bases, leaving 11 bases between the germline ends. The CDR3 totals 15 residues. The CDR3 region is CAISESQGIDQPQHF. The CDR3 nucleotides read TGTGCCATCAGTGAGTCACAGGGTATTGATCAGCCCCAGCATTTT.

The chain employs TRBV7-9 and TRBJ1-1; 9 bases fit TRBD1. This CDR3 is 13 amino acids long. The germline V gene has CDR1 SEHNR and CDR2 FQNEAQ (reference sequence). V shed 7 bases, J shed 7 bases, and the junction held 7 bases outside the gene matches. CDR3 bases: TGTGCCAGCACCATGACAGGGGGTTTTGAAGCTTTCTTT. Translating gives CASTMTGGFEAFF.

This rearrangement joins TRBV29-1 to TRBJ2-1; D unresolved. The CDR3 loop spans 14 amino acids. Trimming cost V 1 base and J 10 bases, with 17 bases left between them. Germline V gives CDR1 SQVTM, CDR2 ANQGSEA. The CDR3 region is CSVEGRAFGWEQFF. In DNA, the CDR3 is TGCAGCGTTGAAGGGCGCGCATTTGGTTGGGAGCAGTTCTTC.

The chain recombines TRBV10-3 with TRBJ1-5; no firm D call. CDR1 and CDR2 (germline): ENHRY, SYGVKD. With 6 bases removed from V and 0 bases from J, the gap between germline ends came to 15 bases. This CDR3 is 16 amino acids long. In DNA form, the CDR3 reads TGTGCCATCAGCGACCATATTGCAGTTAGCAATCAGCCCCAGCATTTT. It yields the protein CAISDHIAVSNQPQHF.

About this clonotype itself: It may be a read error: a sequence one base away is much more abundant. This chain connects TRBV12-3 or TRBV12-4 to TRBJ2-5; D tentatively fits TRBD1 or TRBD2 (5 bases each). This CDR3 is built from 16 residues. Trimming took off 4 bases at V and 5 bases at J, with 20 bases between the two ends. CDR3 loop: CASSYWGSEFGETQYF. In DNA, the CDR3 is TGTGCCAGCAGTTATTGGGGGAGCGAATTCGGGGAGACCCAGTACTTC.

This clonotype was found many times. The chain links TRBV29-1 to TRBJ2-5; tentative D call: TRBD1 (5 bases). Looked up from germline, CDR1 is SQVTM and CDR2 is ANQGSEA. CDR3 length equals 12 residues. With 4 bases removed from V and 4 bases from J, the gap between germline ends came to 10 bases. The CDR3 region has the DNA TGCAGCGTTGTAATTGACAGAGAGACCCAGTACTTC. Its translation: CSVVIDRETQYF.

This clonotype was found a few times. V and J are TRBV6-1 and TRBJ1-6; D unresolved. Trimming left V 6 bases short and J 8 bases short, with 17 bases between. The CDR3 is 15 amino acids. CDR1 is MNHNS, CDR2 SASEGT, per germline. The CDR3, as DNA: TGTGCCAGCAGCAAACCTCGGGTTGGGGATTCACCCCTCCACTTT. Translated, it gives CASSKPRVGDSPLHF.

This clonotype has just a few counts. The gene calls are TRBV15 and TRBJ1-5; D gene uncertain. The CDR3 length is 13 residues. Germline assignment: CDR1 LNHNV and CDR2 YYDKDF (reference sequence). The V and J ends lost 0 bases and 8 bases respectively, with 8 bases between them. This chain's CDR3 is CATSRERREPQHF. CDR3 nucleotide sequence: TGTGCCACCAGCAGAGAACGGCGTGAGCCCCAGCATTTT.

The chain recombines TRBV3-1 with TRBJ2-7, with 8 bases that match TRBD1. The CDR3 totals 15 residues. Germline V lookup: CDR1 LGHDT, CDR2 YNNKEL (reference sequence). V lost 4 bases, J lost 0 bases, and 5 bases stayed unmatched. Here the CDR3 reads CASSPWTGNSYEQYF. CDR3 bases: TGTGCCAGCAGCCCCTGGACAGGGAACTCCTACGAGCAGTACTTC.

This clonotype was seen at least ten times. The V call is TRBV28, the J call TRBJ2-1, with D perhaps TRBD1 (6 bases). Looked up from germline, CDR1 is MDHEN and CDR2 is SYDVKM. The ends were cut back, 6 bases at V and 8 bases at J, with 17 bases in the middle. This CDR3 contains 14 residues. CDR3 amino acids: CASSQGRIIDEQFF. The CDR3 DNA is TGTGCCAGCAGCCAGGGGCGTATAATCGATGAGCAGTTCTTC.

The V and J genes are TRBV7-2 and TRBJ2-1; no clear D. Between the trimmed V and J ends, which lost 5 bases and 10 bases, there was a span of 18 bases. CDR1 and CDR2 from the germline V gene are SGHTA and FQGNSA. This CDR3 region has 14 residues. Here the CDR3 DNA reads TGTGCCAGCAGCCCCCGGAGCGCGAGGAACGAGCAGTTCTTC. It encodes CASSPRSARNEQFF.

There are many counts of this clonotype. The chain uses TRBV29-1 and TRBJ1-1; D is undetermined. Germline lookup yields CDR1 SQVTM and CDR2 ANQGSEA. This CDR3 has 12 amino acids. Trimming shortened V by 6 bases and J by 1 base, and 9 bases separated the two germline ends. This CDR3 is CSVGLGNTEAFF. The CDR3 bases are TGCAGCGTCGGACTGGGGAACACTGAAGCTTTCTTT.